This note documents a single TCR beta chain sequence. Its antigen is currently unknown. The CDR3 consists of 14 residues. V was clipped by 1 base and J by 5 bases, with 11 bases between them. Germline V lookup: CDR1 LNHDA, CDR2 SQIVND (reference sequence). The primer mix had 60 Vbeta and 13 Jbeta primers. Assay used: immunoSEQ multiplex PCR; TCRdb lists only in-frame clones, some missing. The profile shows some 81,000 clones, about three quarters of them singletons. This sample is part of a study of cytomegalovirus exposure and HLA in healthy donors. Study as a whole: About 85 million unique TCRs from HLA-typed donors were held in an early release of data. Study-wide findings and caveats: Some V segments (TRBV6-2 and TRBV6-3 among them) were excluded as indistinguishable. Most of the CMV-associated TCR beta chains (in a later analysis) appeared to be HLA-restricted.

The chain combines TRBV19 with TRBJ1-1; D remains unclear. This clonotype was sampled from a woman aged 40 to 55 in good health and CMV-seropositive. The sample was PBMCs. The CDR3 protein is CASSIVGSGTEAFF. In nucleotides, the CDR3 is TGTGCCAGTAGTATAGTAGGTTCGGGTACTGAAGCTTTCTTT.